This TCR beta chain was retrieved from a study of blood T cell repertoires in COVID-19. About the research overall: Acute and convalescent COVID-19 specimens originated in the United States, Italy and Spain. In each case, the material was cDNA or gDNA derived from T cells, B-cell-depleted T cells, or PBMCs.

Germline trimming cut 2 bases from V and 8 bases from J; bases unmatched to any gene: 10. From germline, CDR1 is SNHLY and CDR2 FYNNEI. The CDR3 runs 15 residues. This clone was counted once. In the authors' workflow: For nucleated cells, counts were estimated from reference gene primer amplification. Sequenced by immunoSEQ multiplex PCR; TCRdb stores in-frame clones only, minus some. That table is the source of V, J and clone size, and D and trimming were worked out from the DNA. The sample includes about 340,000 clones, around 83% seen only once; the top ten take roughly 3%. The chain joins TRBV2 to TRBJ2-7; 9 nucleotides agree with TRBD2. This clonotype was sampled from a man between 25 and 39 years old with active or convalescent COVID-19. Sequencing was done on a sample of peripheral blood. CDR3 nucleotides: TGTGCCAGCAGTGAACGGGGCGGGAGGGCTACGAAGCAGTACTTC. It translates to CASSERGGRATKQYF.